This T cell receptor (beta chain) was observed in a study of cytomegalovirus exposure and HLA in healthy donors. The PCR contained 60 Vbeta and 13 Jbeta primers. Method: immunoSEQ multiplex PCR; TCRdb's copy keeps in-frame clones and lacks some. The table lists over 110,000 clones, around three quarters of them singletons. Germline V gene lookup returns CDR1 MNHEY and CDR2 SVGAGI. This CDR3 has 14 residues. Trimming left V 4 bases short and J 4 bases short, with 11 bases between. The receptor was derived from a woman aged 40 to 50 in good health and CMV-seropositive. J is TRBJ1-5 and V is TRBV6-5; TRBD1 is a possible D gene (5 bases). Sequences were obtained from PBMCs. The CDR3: CASSFQGFNQPQHF. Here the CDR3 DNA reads TGTGCCAGCAGTTTCCAGGGATTTAATCAGCCCCAGCATTTT.